Reported below is one T cell receptor (beta chain). Its antigen is undetermined. The germline CDR1 and CDR2 sequences are SEHNR and FQNEAQ (reference sequence). V was trimmed by 2 bases and J by 2 bases, leaving 12 bases between them. The CDR3 runs 15 residues. Unique molecular identifiers had been added to the TCR beta cDNA libraries. One entry per CDR3 protein results from TCRdb running MiXCR on the PCR reads. The sample lists about 800,000 distinct CDR3 sequences; around 27% were seen once. The data are from a study of post-analysis software for immune sequencing data. Study-wide results and limits: Among roughly five TRBV segments more frequent in patients than controls were TRBV5-6, TRBV5-1 and TRBV20-1. Comparison with controls showed significantly lower normalized Chao1 diversity in multiple sclerosis patients.

The J gene is TRBJ2-5, the V gene TRBV7-9; D gene uncertain. The source is a girl aged 10 to 17 with multiple sclerosis. Sequencing input: blood. This CDR3 reads CASSLIGSFQETQYF. The CDR3 DNA sequence: TGTGCCAGCAGCTTAATAGGGTCTTTTCAAGAGACCCAGTACTTC.